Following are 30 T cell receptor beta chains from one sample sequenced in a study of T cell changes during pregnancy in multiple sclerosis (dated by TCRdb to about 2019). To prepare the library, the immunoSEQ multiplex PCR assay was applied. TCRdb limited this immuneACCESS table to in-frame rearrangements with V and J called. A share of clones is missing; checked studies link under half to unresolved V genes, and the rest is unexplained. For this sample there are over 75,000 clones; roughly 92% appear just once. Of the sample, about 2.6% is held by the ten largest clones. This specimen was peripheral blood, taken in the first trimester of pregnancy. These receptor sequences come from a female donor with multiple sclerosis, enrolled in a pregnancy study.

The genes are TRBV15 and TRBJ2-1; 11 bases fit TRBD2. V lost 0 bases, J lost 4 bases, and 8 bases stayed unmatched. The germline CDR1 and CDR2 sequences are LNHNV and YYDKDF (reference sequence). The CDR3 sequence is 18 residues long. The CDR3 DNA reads TGTGCCACCAGCAGAGATTTAGCGGGAGGGCCGGGGTACAATGAGCAGTTCTTC. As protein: CATSRDLAGGPGYNEQFF.

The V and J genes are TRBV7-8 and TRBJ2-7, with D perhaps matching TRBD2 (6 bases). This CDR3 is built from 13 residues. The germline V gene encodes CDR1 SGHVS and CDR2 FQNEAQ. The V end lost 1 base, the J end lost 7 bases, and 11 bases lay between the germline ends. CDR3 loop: CASSLGGEREQYF. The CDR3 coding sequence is TGTGCCAGCAGCTTAGGGGGGGAGAGAGAGCAGTACTTC.

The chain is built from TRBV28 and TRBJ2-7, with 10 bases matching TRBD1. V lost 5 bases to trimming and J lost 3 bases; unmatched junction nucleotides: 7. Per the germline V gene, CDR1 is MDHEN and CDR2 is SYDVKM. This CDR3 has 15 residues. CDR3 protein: CASSTPGQGSYEQYF. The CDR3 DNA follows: TGTGCCAGCAGTACGCCGGGACAGGGGAGCTACGAGCAGTACTTC.

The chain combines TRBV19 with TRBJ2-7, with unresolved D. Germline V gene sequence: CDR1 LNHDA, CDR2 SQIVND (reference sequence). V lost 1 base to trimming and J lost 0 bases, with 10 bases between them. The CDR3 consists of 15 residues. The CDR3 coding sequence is TGTGCCAGTAGTATAGTAGGTACAGCCTCCTACGAGCAGTACTTC. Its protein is CASSIVGTASYEQYF. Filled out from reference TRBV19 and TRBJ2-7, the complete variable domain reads DGGITQSPKYLFRKEGQNVTLSCEQNLNHDAMYWYRQDPGQGLRLIYYSQIVNDFQKGDIAEGYSVSREKKESFPLTVTSAQKNPTAFYLCASSIVGTASYEQYFGPGTRLTVT.

This CDR3 is CASSLGPSGRGAQYF. The CDR3 coding sequence is TGCGCCAGCAGCTTGGGCCCCTCTGGCAGGGGTGCGCAGTATTTT. The rearrangement joins TRBV5-1 to TRBJ2-3, with a possible D match to TRBD1 (6 bases). The V end was cut by 0 bases, the J end by 10 bases, with 18 bases between. The CDR3 contains 15 residues. CDR1 is SGHRS, CDR2 YFSETQ, per germline.

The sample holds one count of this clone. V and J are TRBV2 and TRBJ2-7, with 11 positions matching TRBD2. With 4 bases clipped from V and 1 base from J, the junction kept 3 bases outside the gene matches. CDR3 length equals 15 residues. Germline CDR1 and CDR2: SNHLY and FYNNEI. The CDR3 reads CASSVLAGGSYEQYF. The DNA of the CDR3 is TGTGCCAGCAGTGTTCTAGCGGGAGGATCCTACGAGCAGTACTTC.

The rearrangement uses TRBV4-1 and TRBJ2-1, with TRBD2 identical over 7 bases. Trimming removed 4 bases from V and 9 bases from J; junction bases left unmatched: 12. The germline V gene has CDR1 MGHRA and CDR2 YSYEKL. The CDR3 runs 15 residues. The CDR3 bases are TGCGCCAGCAGCCCGGGGGGAGGGAGGGAAGGTGAGCAGTTCTTC. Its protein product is CASSPGGGREGEQFF.

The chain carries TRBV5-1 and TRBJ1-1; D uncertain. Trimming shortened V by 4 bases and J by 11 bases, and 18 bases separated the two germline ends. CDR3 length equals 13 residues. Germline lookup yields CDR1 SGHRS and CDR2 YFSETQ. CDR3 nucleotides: TGCGCCAGCAGCCTTGGAGGTGAGATTAAGGCTTTCTTT. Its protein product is CASSLGGEIKAFF.

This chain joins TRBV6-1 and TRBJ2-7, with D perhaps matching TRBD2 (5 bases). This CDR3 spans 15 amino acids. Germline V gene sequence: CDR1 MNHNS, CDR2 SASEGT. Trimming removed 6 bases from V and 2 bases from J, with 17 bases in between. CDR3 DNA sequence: TGTGCCAGCAGCCCGACCCGTCGGGGAACCTACGAGCAGTACTTC. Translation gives CASSPTRRGTYEQYF.

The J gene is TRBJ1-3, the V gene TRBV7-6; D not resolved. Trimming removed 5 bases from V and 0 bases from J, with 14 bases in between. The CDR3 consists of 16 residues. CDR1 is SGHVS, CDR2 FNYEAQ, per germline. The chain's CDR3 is CASSRELSVSGNTIYF. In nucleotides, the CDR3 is TGTGCCAGCAGCAGAGAGCTTTCGGTCTCTGGAAACACCATATATTTT.

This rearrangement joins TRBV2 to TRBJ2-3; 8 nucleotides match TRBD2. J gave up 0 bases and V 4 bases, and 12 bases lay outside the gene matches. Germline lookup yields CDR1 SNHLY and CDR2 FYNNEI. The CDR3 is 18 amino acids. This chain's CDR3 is CASSVAASGPTSTDTQYF. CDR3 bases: TGTGCCAGCAGTGTAGCGGCTAGCGGGCCGACTAGCACAGATACGCAGTATTTT.

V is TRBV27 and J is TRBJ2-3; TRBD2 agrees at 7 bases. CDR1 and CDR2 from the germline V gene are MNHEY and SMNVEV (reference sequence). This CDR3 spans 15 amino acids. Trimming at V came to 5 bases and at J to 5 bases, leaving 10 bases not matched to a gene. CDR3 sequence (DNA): TGTGCCAGCAGTAAATGGGGGGGGAATCAAGATACGCAGTATTTT. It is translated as CASSKWGGNQDTQYF.

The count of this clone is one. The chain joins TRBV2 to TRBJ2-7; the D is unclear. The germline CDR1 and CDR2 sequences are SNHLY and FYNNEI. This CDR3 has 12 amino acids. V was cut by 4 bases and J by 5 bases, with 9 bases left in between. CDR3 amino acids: CASSAGIHEQYF. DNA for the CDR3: TGTGCCAGCAGTGCGGGTATCCACGAGCAGTACTTC.

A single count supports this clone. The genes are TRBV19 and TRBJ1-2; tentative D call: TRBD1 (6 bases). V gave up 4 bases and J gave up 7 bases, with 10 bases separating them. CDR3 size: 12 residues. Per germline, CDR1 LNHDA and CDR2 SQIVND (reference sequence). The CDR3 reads CASSKKGGGYTF. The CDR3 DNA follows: TGTGCCAGTAGTAAGAAAGGGGGTGGCTACACCTTC.

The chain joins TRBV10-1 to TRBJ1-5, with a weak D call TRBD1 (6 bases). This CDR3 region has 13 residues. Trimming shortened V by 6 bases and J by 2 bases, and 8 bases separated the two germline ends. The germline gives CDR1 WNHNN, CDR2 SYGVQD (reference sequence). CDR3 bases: TGCGCCAGCAGACAGGGAGGCAATCAGCCCCAGCATTTT. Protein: CASRQGGNQPQHF.

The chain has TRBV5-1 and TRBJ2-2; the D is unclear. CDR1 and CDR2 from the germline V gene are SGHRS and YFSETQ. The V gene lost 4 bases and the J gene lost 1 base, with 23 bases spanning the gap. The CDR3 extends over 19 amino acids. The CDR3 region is CASSRLPDTGFGNTGELFF. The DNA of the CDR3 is TGCGCCAGCAGCCGATTACCCGACACTGGATTTGGGAACACCGGGGAGCTGTTTTTT.

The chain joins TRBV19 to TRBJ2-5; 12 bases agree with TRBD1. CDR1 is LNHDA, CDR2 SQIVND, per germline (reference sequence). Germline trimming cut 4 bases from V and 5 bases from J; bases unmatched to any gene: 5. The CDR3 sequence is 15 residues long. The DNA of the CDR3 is TGTGCCAGTAGTAAGGGACAGGGGGCGCAGGAGACCCAGTACTTC. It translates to CASSKGQGAQETQYF.

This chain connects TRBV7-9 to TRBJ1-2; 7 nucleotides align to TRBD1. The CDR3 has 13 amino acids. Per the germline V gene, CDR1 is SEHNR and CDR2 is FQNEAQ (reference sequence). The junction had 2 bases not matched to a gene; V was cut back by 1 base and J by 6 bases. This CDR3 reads CASSLEDRHGYTF. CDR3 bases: TGTGCCAGCAGCTTAGAGGACAGGCATGGCTACACCTTC.

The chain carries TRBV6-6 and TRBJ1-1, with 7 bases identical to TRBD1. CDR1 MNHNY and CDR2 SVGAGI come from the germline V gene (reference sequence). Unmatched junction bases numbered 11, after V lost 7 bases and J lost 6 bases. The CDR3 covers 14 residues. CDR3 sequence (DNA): TGTGCCAGCACGTGGGCAGGGGGAACGGCTGAAGCTTTCTTT. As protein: CASTWAGGTAEAFF.

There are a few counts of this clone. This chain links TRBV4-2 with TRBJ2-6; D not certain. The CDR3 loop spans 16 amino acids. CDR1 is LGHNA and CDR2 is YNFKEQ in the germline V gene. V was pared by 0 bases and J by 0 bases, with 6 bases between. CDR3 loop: CASSQDNNSGANVLTF. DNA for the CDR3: TGTGCCAGCAGCCAAGATAACAACTCTGGGGCCAACGTCCTGACTTTC.

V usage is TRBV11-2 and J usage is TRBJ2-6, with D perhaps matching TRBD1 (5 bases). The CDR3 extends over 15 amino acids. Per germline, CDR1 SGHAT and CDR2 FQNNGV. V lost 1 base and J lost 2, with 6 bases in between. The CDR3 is CASSLARAGANVLTF. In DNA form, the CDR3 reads TGTGCCAGCAGCTTAGCCAGGGCTGGGGCCAACGTCCTGACTTTC.

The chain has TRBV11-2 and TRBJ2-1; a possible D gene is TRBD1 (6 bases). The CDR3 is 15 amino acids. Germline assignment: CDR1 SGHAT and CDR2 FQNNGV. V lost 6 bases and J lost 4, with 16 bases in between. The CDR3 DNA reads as TGTGCCAGCAGGCAGCAGGGGATTCGGTACAATGAGCAGTTCTTC. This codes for CASRQQGIRYNEQFF. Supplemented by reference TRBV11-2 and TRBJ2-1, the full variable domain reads EAGVAQSPRYKIIEKRQSVAFWCNPISGHATLYWYQQILGQGPKLLIQFQNNGVVDDSQLPKDRFSAERLKGVDSTLKIQPAKLEDSAVYLCASRQQGIRYNEQFFGPGTRLTVL.

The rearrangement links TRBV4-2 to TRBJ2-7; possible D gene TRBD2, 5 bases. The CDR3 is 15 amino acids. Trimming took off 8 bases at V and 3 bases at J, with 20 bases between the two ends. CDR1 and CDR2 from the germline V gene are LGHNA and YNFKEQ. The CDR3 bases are TGTGCCAGCGCCTGGAGTAGCGCGGACCTCTACGAGCAGTACTTC. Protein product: CASAWSSADLYEQYF.

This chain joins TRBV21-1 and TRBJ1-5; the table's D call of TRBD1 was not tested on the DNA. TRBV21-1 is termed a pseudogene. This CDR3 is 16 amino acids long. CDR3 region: CASGLGQGGGNQPQHF. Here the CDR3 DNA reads TGTGCCAGCGGACTGGGACAGGGGGGGGGCAATCAGCCCCAGCATTTT.

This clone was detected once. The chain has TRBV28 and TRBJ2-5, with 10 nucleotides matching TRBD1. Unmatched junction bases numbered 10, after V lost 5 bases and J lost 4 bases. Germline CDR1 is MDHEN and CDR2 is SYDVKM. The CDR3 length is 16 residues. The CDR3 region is CASSPNPDRGRETQYF. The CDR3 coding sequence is TGTGCCAGCAGTCCGAACCCTGACAGGGGGCGAGAGACCCAGTACTTC.

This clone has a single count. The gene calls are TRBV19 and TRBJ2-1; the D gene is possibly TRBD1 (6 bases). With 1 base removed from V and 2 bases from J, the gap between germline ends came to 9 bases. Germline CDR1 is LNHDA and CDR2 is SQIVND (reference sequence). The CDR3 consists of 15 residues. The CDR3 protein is CASSIGQAPYNEQFF. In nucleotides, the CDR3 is TGTGCCAGTAGTATAGGACAGGCCCCCTACAATGAGCAGTTCTTC.

CDR3 in amino acids: CASSIGGDNQPQHF. The DNA for the CDR3 is TGTGCCAGTAGTATAGGCGGGGATAATCAGCCCCAGCATTTT. V and J are TRBV19 and TRBJ1-5; D is ambiguous. There are 14 residues in the CDR3. With 1 base removed from V and 4 bases from J, the gap between germline ends came to 8 bases. Germline V CDR1 and CDR2: LNHDA, SQIVND (reference sequence).

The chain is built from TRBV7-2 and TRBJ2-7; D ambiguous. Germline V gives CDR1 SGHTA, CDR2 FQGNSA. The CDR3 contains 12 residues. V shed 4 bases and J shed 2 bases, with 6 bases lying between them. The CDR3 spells CASSSRAYEQYF. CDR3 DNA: TGTGCCAGCAGCTCAAGAGCCTACGAGCAGTACTTC.

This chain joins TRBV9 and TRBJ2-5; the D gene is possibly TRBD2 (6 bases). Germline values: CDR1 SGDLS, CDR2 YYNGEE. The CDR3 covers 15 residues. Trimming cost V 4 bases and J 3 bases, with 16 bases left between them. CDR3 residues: CASSSSRGAEETQYF. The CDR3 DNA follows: TGTGCCAGCAGCAGCTCGCGGGGAGCCGAAGAGACCCAGTACTTC. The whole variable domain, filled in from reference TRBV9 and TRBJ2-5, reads DSGVTQTPKHLITATGQRVTLRCSPRSGDLSVYWYQQSLDQGLQFLIQYYNGEERAKGNILERFSAQQFPDLHSELNLSSLELGDSALYFCASSSSRGAEETQYFGPGTRLLVL.

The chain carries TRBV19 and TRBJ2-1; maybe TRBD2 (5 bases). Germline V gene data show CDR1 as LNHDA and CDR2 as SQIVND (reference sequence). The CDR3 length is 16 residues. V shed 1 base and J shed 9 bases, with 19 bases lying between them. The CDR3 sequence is CASSIGPAPTRGEQFF. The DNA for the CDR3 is TGTGCCAGTAGTATAGGTCCGGCTCCAACTAGAGGTGAGCAGTTCTTC. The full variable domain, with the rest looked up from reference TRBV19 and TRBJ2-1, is DGGITQSPKYLFRKEGQNVTLSCEQNLNHDAMYWYRQDPGQGLRLIYYSQIVNDFQKGDIAEGYSVSREKKESFPLTVTSAQKNPTAFYLCASSIGPAPTRGEQFFGPGTRLTVL.